These 25 T cell receptor beta chains were all obtained from the same sample, sequenced in a study of blood T cell repertoires in COVID-19. The method was immunoSEQ multiplex PCR; TCRdb's version includes in-frame clones alone and lacks a portion of them. The sample shows about 200,000 clones, 85% of them seen only once. The sample was peripheral blood. Receptors were obtained from a man aged 55 to 70 with COVID-19, enrolled during active disease.

This clone was found once. The chain is built from TRBV29-1 and TRBJ1-2; a weak D match, TRBD1 (5 bases). V lost 7 bases and J 8 bases, leaving 20 bases between the germline ends. The germline gives CDR1 SQVTM, CDR2 ANQGSEA. CDR3 size: 13 residues. This CDR3 is CSAPDTFRGGYTF. DNA of the CDR3: TGCAGCGCTCCTGACACCTTCCGGGGGGGCTACACCTTC.

The rearrangement joins TRBV10-1 to TRBJ1-4; 12 bases map to TRBD1. Germline assignment: CDR1 WNHNN and CDR2 SYGVQD (reference sequence). The J segment lost 7 bases and the V segment lost 6 bases, leaving 3 bases of the junction unmatched. The CDR3 has 14 residues. The CDR3 coding sequence is TGCGCCAGCAGCCGGGACAGGGGGCCTGAAAAACTGTTTTTT. This codes for CASSRDRGPEKLFF.

The chain has TRBV11-3 and TRBJ2-5, with TRBD2 matching 8 bases. TRBJ2-7 explains the end of the DNA better; the J call may be wrong. The CDR3 contains 15 residues. Per the germline V gene, CDR1 is SGHNT and CDR2 is YENEEA. The CDR3 loop is CASSLTSGRGYEQYF. Here the CDR3 DNA reads TGTGCCAGCAGCCTCACCAGCGGGAGAGGATACGAGCAGTACTTC.

This chain uses TRBV6-2 or TRBV6-3 with TRBJ1-1; TRBD1 matches at 7 bases. This CDR3 is built from 15 residues. With V trimmed by 6 bases and J by 5 bases, 12 bases remained unmatched. The germline V gene encodes CDR1 MNHEY and CDR2 SVGEGT. CDR3 in amino acids: CASSRLAAGGTEAFF. CDR3 nucleotide sequence: TGTGCCAGCAGCCGATTAGCCGCAGGGGGAACTGAAGCTTTCTTT.

This clone was picked up a small number of times. V is TRBV30 and J is TRBJ2-7; 9 bases are a match to TRBD1. Per germline, CDR1 GTSNPN and CDR2 SVGIG (reference sequence). Losses at the gene ends were 2 bases for V and 5 bases for J; bases not matched to a gene: 10. The CDR3 length is 15 residues. The CDR3 DNA follows: TGTGCCTGGAGTCCGGGACAGGGTATTTTAAACGAGCAGTACTTC. Encoded protein: CAWSPGQGILNEQYF.

V gene TRBV13 combines with J gene TRBJ1-4; 9 bases are a match to TRBD1. Looked up from germline, CDR1 is PRHDT and CDR2 is FYEKMQ (reference sequence). This CDR3 is built from 15 residues. Trimming at V came to 3 bases and at J to 7 bases, leaving 6 bases not matched to a gene. The CDR3 loop reads CASSFAGQGGEKLFF. CDR3 nucleotides: TGTGCCAGCAGCTTCGCGGGACAGGGCGGTGAAAAACTGTTTTTT.

The chain has TRBV7-9 and TRBJ1-1; maybe TRBD1 (6 bases). CDR3 size: 15 residues. CDR1 and CDR2 (germline): SEHNR, FQNEAQ (reference sequence). The V end was cut by 1 base, the J end by 5 bases, with 14 bases between. In DNA, the CDR3 is TGTGCCAGCAGCTTAGAAGCAGGGGAGATGACTGAAGCTTTCTTT. Translated: CASSLEAGEMTEAFF.

The chain links TRBV3-1 (or the pseudogene TRBV3-2) to TRBJ1-4; D is perhaps TRBD1 (6 bases). With 0 bases removed from V and 7 bases from J, the gap between germline ends came to 15 bases. Germline values: CDR1 LGHDT, CDR2 YNNKEL (reference sequence). The CDR3 runs 16 residues. The CDR3 DNA reads TGTGCCAGCAGCCAAGATGCAGGGGCGCTAGGTGAAAAACTGTTTTTT. It is translated as CASSQDAGALGEKLFF.

This clone was seen a single time. V gene TRBV18 combines with J gene TRBJ2-1; 9 nucleotides line up with TRBD1. J lost 0 bases, V lost 0 bases, and 3 bases had no gene match. The CDR3 sequence is 17 residues long. CDR1 KGHSH and CDR2 LQKENI come from the germline V gene. CDR3 in amino acids: CASSPPGTGSSYNEQFF. For the CDR3, the DNA is TGTGCCAGCTCACCACCGGGGACAGGGAGCTCCTACAATGAGCAGTTCTTC.

This clone was seen a few times. The chain uses TRBV14 and TRBJ1-1; D not resolved. CDR1 SGHDN and CDR2 FVKESK come from the germline V gene. Trimming took off 4 bases at V and 5 bases at J, with 17 bases between the two ends. The CDR3 sequence is 15 residues long. The CDR3 region is CASSRMLGWETEAFF. DNA of the CDR3: TGTGCCAGCAGCCGAATGTTGGGCTGGGAGACTGAAGCTTTCTTT.

V and J are TRBV5-1 and TRBJ1-1; unclear D gene. Germline V gene data show CDR1 as SGHRS and CDR2 as YFSETQ. With 1 base removed from V and 2 bases from J, the gap between germline ends came to 12 bases. The CDR3 extends over 15 amino acids. The CDR3 protein is CASSLNGNRNTEAFF. The CDR3 coding sequence is TGCGCCAGCAGCTTGAACGGGAACCGTAACACTGAAGCTTTCTTT. The full variable domain, rest sourced from reference TRBV5-1 and TRBJ1-1, is KAGVTQTPRYLIKTRGQQVTLSCSPISGHRSVSWYQQTPGQGLQFLFEYFSETQRNKGNFPGRFSGRQFSNSRSEMNVSTLELGDSALYLCASSLNGNRNTEAFFGQGTRLTVV.

V is TRBV7-2 and J is TRBJ2-7, with TRBD1 matching over 7 bases. Germline V gene data show CDR1 as SGHTA and CDR2 as FQGNSA. Losses at the gene ends were 7 bases for V and 4 bases for J; bases not matched to a gene: 13. This CDR3 region has 15 residues. CDR3 in DNA: TGTGCCAGCACCTATTACGGTGGGACAGCGTACGAGCAGTACTTC. This codes for CASTYYGGTAYEQYF.

V usage is TRBV6-5 and J usage is TRBJ2-3; TRBD1 agrees at 7 bases. Per germline, CDR1 MNHEY and CDR2 SVGAGI. This CDR3 is built from 15 residues. The J segment lost 4 bases and the V segment lost 6 bases, leaving 10 bases of the junction unmatched. The CDR3 DNA sequence: TGTGCCAGCAGGCAGGGACAGCTGCTCGCAGATACGCAGTATTTT. Encoded protein: CASRQGQLLADTQYF.

V usage is TRBV3-1 (or the pseudogene TRBV3-2) and J usage is TRBJ2-1; D call uncertain. The CDR3 is 13 residues long. Germline V CDR1 and CDR2: LGHDT, YNNKEL (reference sequence). The V and J ends lost 1 base and 9 bases respectively, with 10 bases between them. The CDR3 region is CASSQVSGGEQFF. DNA for the CDR3: TGTGCCAGCAGCCAAGTATCCGGCGGTGAGCAGTTCTTC.

The genes are TRBV15 and TRBJ1-2, with D possibly matching TRBD1 (6 bases). V dropped 0 bases and J dropped 4 bases, with 15 bases sitting between them. From germline, CDR1 is LNHNV and CDR2 YYDKDF (reference sequence). The CDR3 has 16 amino acids. The CDR3 sequence: CATSRDNVGAGYGYTF. The CDR3 region has the DNA TGTGCCACCAGCAGAGATAACGTGGGGGCTGGCTATGGCTACACCTTC.

This chain uses TRBV5-6 with TRBJ1-4, with 9 positions matching TRBD1. CDR1 is SGHDT, CDR2 YYEEEE, per germline. The CDR3 sequence is 16 residues long. J lost 5 bases, V lost 2 bases, and 7 bases had no gene match. The CDR3 DNA reads as TGTGCCAGCAGCTTTACGACAGGGGGAAGGAATGAAAAACTGTTTTTT. Its protein is CASSFTTGGRNEKLFF.

In this sample, this clone turned up a few times. V and J are TRBV5-1 and TRBJ2-1; 7 nucleotides match TRBD2. With V trimmed by 5 bases and J by 8 bases, 10 bases remained unmatched. The CDR3 contains 14 residues. Germline CDR1 reads SGHRS; CDR2 reads YFSETQ. The CDR3 sequence is CASRASGILYEQFF. CDR3 sequence (DNA): TGCGCCAGCAGAGCGAGCGGGATTTTATATGAGCAGTTCTTC.

This chain connects TRBV9 to TRBJ1-1, with D unresolved. This CDR3 spans 14 amino acids. CDR1 is SGDLS and CDR2 is YYNGEE in the germline V gene. Deletions cut 4 bases from V and 1 base from J, with 11 bases between. The CDR3 DNA follows: TGTGCCAGCAGCCCCACCGGGAAGAACACTGAAGCTTTCTTT. Its translation is CASSPTGKNTEAFF.

The chain combines TRBV10-2 with TRBJ2-3, with TRBD2 identical over 8 bases. Trimming took 4 bases from V and 0 from J; bases not matched to a gene: 6. The CDR3 is 16 amino acids. Germline CDR1 reads WSHSY; CDR2 reads SAAADI. CDR3 coding DNA: TGCGCCAGCAGTGGGGGGGCTAGCGGGAGCACAGATACGCAGTATTTT. Protein product: CASSGGASGSTDTQYF.

The J gene is TRBJ2-1, the V gene TRBV18; D perhaps matches TRBD2 (7 bases). The V gene's germline CDR1 is KGHSH and CDR2 LQKENI. Trimming removed 3 bases at V and 9 bases at J, with 15 bases between. The CDR3 runs 14 residues. CDR3 bases: TGTGCCAGCTCACCCGTTTGGGGGGGCGGTGAGCAGTTCTTC. Translated, it gives CASSPVWGGGEQFF.

The chain links TRBV15 to TRBJ1-2; D is ambiguous. Germline CDR1 and CDR2: LNHNV and YYDKDF (reference sequence). V shed 9 bases and J shed 2 bases, with 22 bases lying between them. CDR3 length: 16 residues. CDR3 DNA sequence: TGTGCCACGTCAAAATCCCGGGATCTTCCCAACTATGGCTACACCTTC. It specifies CATSKSRDLPNYGYTF.

This clone has more than one count but fewer than ten. The chain carries TRBV5-1 and TRBJ1-5; the D gene is possibly TRBD1 (6 bases). CDR1 and CDR2 (germline): SGHRS, YFSETQ. V was pared by 3 bases and J by 5 bases, with 12 bases between. The CDR3 sequence is 14 residues long. CDR3 DNA sequence: TGCGCCAGCAGCTCACAGGGTCTGGATCAGCCCCAGCATTTT. This encodes CASSSQGLDQPQHF.

The CDR3 sequence: CAWSVRLGQGVEQYF. CDR3 in DNA: TGTGCCTGGAGTGTTAGGTTGGGACAGGGAGTCGAGCAGTACTTC. This chain uses TRBV30 with TRBJ2-7, with 9 bases lining up with TRBD1. The length of the CDR3 is 15 residues. Germline values: CDR1 GTSNPN, CDR2 SVGIG (reference sequence). Unmatched junction bases numbered 9, after V lost 0 bases and J lost 6 bases. Complete variable domain (other parts from reference TRBV30 and TRBJ2-7): SQTIHQWPATLVQPVGSPLSLECTVEGTSNPNLYWYRQAAGRGLQLLFYSVGIGQISSEVPQNLSASRPQDRQFILSSKKLLLSDSGFYLCAWSVRLGQGVEQYFGPGTRLTVT.

In this sample, this clone turned up once. J is TRBJ2-2 and V is TRBV30; D is possibly TRBD1 (6 bases). V was clipped by 7 bases and J by 2 bases, with 11 bases between them. CDR1 GTSNPN and CDR2 SVGIG come from the germline V gene (reference sequence). This CDR3 has 13 amino acids. This CDR3 reads CALRTANTGELFF. In nucleotides, the CDR3 is TGTGCCTTGAGGACAGCTAACACCGGGGAGCTGTTTTTT.

The gene calls are TRBV27 and TRBJ2-1, with 8 bases matching TRBD1. V was pared by 3 bases and J by 7 bases, with 17 bases of the junction left unmatched. Germline loops: CDR1 MNHEY, CDR2 SMNVEV (reference sequence). This CDR3 region has 18 residues. CDR3 loop: CASSFLLRGRGVANEQFF. CDR3 DNA: TGTGCCAGCAGTTTCCTTCTCAGGGGGCGAGGGGTAGCGAATGAGCAGTTCTTC.